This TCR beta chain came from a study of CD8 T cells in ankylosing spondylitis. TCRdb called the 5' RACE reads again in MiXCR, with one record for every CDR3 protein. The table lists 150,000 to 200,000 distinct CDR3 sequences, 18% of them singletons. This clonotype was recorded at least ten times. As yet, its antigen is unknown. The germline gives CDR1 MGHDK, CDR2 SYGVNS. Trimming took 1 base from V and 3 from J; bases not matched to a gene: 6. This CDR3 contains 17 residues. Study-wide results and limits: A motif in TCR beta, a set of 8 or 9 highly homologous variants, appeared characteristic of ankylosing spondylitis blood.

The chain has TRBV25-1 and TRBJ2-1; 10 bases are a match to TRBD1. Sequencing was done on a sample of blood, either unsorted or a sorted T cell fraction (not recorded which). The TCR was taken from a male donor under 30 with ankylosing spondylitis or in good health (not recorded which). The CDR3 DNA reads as TGTGCCAGCAGTGAATGGGGGGGACAGGGGCTCTACAATGAGCAGTTCTTC. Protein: CASSEWGGQGLYNEQFF.